The 25 T cell receptor beta chains listed next were all sequenced from one sample in a study of cytomegalovirus exposure and HLA in healthy donors. With 60 Vbeta and 13 Jbeta primers, the PCR was carried out. Profiling relied on immunoSEQ multiplex PCR, and the TCRdb table lists in-frame clones only, not all of them. Among about 120,000 clones listed, about 81% were seen once. Sequenced: PBMCs. The receptors derive from a man aged 40-55 years in good health and CMV-seronegative.

The chain is built from TRBV29-1 and TRBJ1-2; D might be TRBD1 (5 bases). The V and J ends lost 6 bases and 0 bases respectively, with 14 bases between them. The CDR3 consists of 14 residues. The germline V gene encodes CDR1 SQVTM and CDR2 ANQGSEA. Here the CDR3 reads CSVLGGVSNYGYTF. The CDR3 DNA follows: TGCAGCGTCCTGGGGGGTGTCTCTAACTATGGCTACACCTTC.

This clone was detected a few times. The chain is built from TRBV11-1 and TRBJ2-1; D gene ambiguous. V lost 6 bases, J lost 12 bases, and 15 bases lay in between. This CDR3 has 12 residues. Germline loops: CDR1 SGHAT, CDR2 FQDESV (reference sequence). The CDR3 nucleotides read TGTGCCAGCAGTCTTACGGGTAGGCCGCAGTTCTTC. Amino acids: CASSLTGRPQFF.

V usage is TRBV19 and J usage is TRBJ2-3, with TRBD2 identical over 10 bases. The length of the CDR3 is 16 residues. J was trimmed by 0 bases and V by 4 bases; bases with no gene match: 4. CDR1 and CDR2 from the germline V gene are LNHDA and SQIVND (reference sequence). The chain's CDR3 is CASSTPTSGSTDTQYF. As DNA, the CDR3 is TGTGCCAGTAGTACCCCGACTAGCGGGAGCACAGATACGCAGTATTTT.

This clone was counted between two and nine times. The rearrangement uses TRBV27 and TRBJ2-3; D perhaps matches TRBD2 (6 bases). This CDR3 is 15 amino acids long. V lost 3 bases and J lost 4, with 14 bases in between. The germline gives CDR1 MNHEY, CDR2 SMNVEV (reference sequence). The CDR3 protein is CASSFANGRADTQYF. CDR3 coding DNA: TGTGCCAGCAGTTTCGCTAACGGGAGAGCAGATACGCAGTATTTT.

The rearrangement links TRBV7-3 to TRBJ2-2; TRBD2 aligns across 8 bases. Trimming at V came to 6 bases and at J to 4 bases, leaving 10 bases not matched to a gene. The CDR3 covers 16 residues. Germline V gene data show CDR1 as SGHTA and CDR2 as FQGTGA. The CDR3 coding sequence is TGTGCCAGCAGGCCCACGGGGGGGACGGGCACCGGGGAGCTGTTTTTT. It is translated as CASRPTGGTGTGELFF.

This sequence joins TRBV7-9 and TRBJ2-1; 11 nucleotides align to TRBD2. Germline V CDR1 and CDR2: SEHNR, FQNEAQ (reference sequence). V was pared by 1 base and J by 7 bases, with 6 bases of the junction left unmatched. The CDR3 consists of 16 residues. The CDR3 is CASSLVAGGPRNEQFF. The CDR3 DNA reads as TGTGCCAGCAGCTTAGTAGCGGGAGGGCCTAGGAATGAGCAGTTCTTC.

This clone was counted a few times. CDR3 region: CASSISGASYGYTF. DNA of the CDR3: TGTGCCAGTAGTATTTCAGGGGCGAGCTATGGCTACACCTTC. The chain employs TRBV19 and TRBJ1-2, with a weak D call TRBD1 (6 bases). The germline CDR1 and CDR2 sequences are LNHDA and SQIVND (reference sequence). Trimming stripped 3 bases from V and 4 bases from J, with 12 bases between. The CDR3 extends over 14 amino acids.

Worth noting for this clone: This sample includes further DNA sequences coding for the same CDR3. The chain joins TRBV7-2 to TRBJ2-5; D possibly corresponds to TRBD1 (6 bases). The germline V gene has CDR1 SGHTA and CDR2 FQGNSA. Trimming removed 1 base at V and 5 bases at J, with 11 bases between. There are 14 residues in the CDR3. The CDR3: CASSLGGLGETQYF. As DNA, the CDR3 is TGTGCCAGCAGCTTAGGGGGGCTAGGTGAGACCCAGTACTTC. Filled out from reference TRBV7-2 and TRBJ2-5, the complete variable domain reads GAGVSQSPSNKVTEKGKDVELRCDPISGHTALYWYRQSLGQGLEFLIYFQGNSAPDKSGLPSDRFSAERTGGSVSTLTIQRTQQEDSAVYLCASSLGGLGETQYFGPGTRLLVL.

This chain links TRBV11-2 with TRBJ2-6; perhaps TRBD2 as D (5 bases). Germline CDR1 and CDR2: SGHAT and FQNNGV. Trimming took 2 bases from V and 0 from J, leaving 11 bases between them. The CDR3 sequence is 17 residues long. The DNA for the CDR3 is TGTGCCAGCAGCTTATCGGGTGGAGGCTCTGGGGCCAACGTCCTGACTTTC. It specifies CASSLSGGGSGANVLTF.

This sequence joins TRBV7-6 and TRBJ2-7; tentative D call: TRBD1 (6 bases). The length of the CDR3 is 14 residues. Trimming took 1 base from V and 5 from J, leaving 12 bases between them. Germline CDR1 is SGHVS and CDR2 is FNYEAQ. The CDR3 nucleotides read TGTGCCAGCAGCTTAGAGGACAGCACCCACGAGCAGTACTTC. Translated, it gives CASSLEDSTHEQYF.

The chain is built from TRBV29-1 and TRBJ1-3; TRBD1 is a possible D gene (6 bases). The CDR3 runs to 13 residues. The germline CDR1 and CDR2 sequences are SQVTM and ANQGSEA. The V end was cut by 4 bases, the J end by 2 bases, with 9 bases between. This CDR3 reads CSVASGAGNTIYF. The CDR3 region has the DNA TGCAGCGTTGCATCAGGGGCTGGAAACACCATATATTTT.

This clone was seen a handful of times. DNA of the CDR3: TGCAGCGTTGAAGATCCGGGACAGGGATACTATGGCTACACCTTC. Translation gives CSVEDPGQGYYGYTF. This chain uses TRBV29-1 with TRBJ1-2; the match to TRBD1 covers 9 bases. The junction had 5 bases not matched to a gene; V was cut back by 0 bases and J by 3 bases. The germline CDR1 and CDR2 sequences are SQVTM and ANQGSEA. CDR3 size: 15 residues.

The chain combines TRBV5-4 with TRBJ2-3; TRBD2 might be the D (6 bases). V was clipped by 4 bases and J by 2 bases, with 17 bases between them. Germline V lookup: CDR1 SGHNT, CDR2 YYREEE (reference sequence). The CDR3 is made up of 16 amino acids. CDR3 protein: CASSPPGLNPTDTQYF. In DNA form, the CDR3 reads TGTGCCAGCAGCCCGCCCGGACTAAATCCCACAGATACGCAGTATTTT.

The chain couples TRBV13 to TRBJ2-5, with 11 bases matching TRBD2. This CDR3 is built from 16 residues. Germline-derived CDR1 and CDR2 are PRHDT and FYEKMQ (reference sequence). V lost 5 bases, J lost 4 bases, and 9 bases stayed unmatched. CDR3 DNA: TGTGCCAGCAGCAACACTAGCGGGGGAGACCGAGAGACCCAGTACTTC. It is translated as CASSNTSGGDRETQYF.

CDR3: CAGRELALDTQYF. For the CDR3, the DNA is TGTGCCGGAAGGGAACTAGCCTTAGATACGCAGTATTTT. This chain joins TRBV30 and TRBJ2-3; a weak D match, TRBD2 (6 bases). With 8 bases removed from V and 5 bases from J, the gap between germline ends came to 17 bases. CDR1 is GTSNPN, CDR2 SVGIG, per germline (reference sequence). The CDR3 consists of 13 residues.

V usage is TRBV7-3 and J usage is TRBJ2-3; 9 nucleotides line up with TRBD2. The CDR3 runs 16 residues. Germline CDR1 reads SGHTA; CDR2 reads FQGTGA. J lost 3 bases, V lost 3 bases, and 7 bases had no gene match. In DNA form, the CDR3 reads TGTGCCAGCAGCTTGAATAGCGGGAGACTGACAGATACGCAGTATTTT. This encodes CASSLNSGRLTDTQYF.

This chain connects TRBV6-5 to TRBJ2-7; TRBD2 matches at 8 bases. Per germline, CDR1 MNHEY and CDR2 SVGAGI. The J segment lost 4 bases and the V segment lost 6 bases, leaving 11 bases of the junction unmatched. The CDR3 consists of 15 residues. The CDR3 loop reads CASSPLAGSVYEQYF. In nucleotides, the CDR3 is TGTGCCAGCAGCCCGTTAGCGGGATCTGTGTACGAGCAGTACTTC.

The count of this clone is one. The chain carries TRBV19 and TRBJ1-1; D unclear. The CDR3 loop spans 13 amino acids. The V and J ends lost 7 bases and 3 bases respectively, with 12 bases between them. Germline V CDR1 and CDR2: LNHDA, SQIVND (reference sequence). The CDR3 protein is CASTTPSYTEAFF. The CDR3 DNA sequence: TGTGCCAGTACCACGCCTAGTTACACTGAAGCTTTCTTT.

The J gene is TRBJ2-1, the V gene TRBV19; D uncertain. The CDR3 contains 14 residues. V lost 9 bases to trimming and J lost 2 bases, with 14 bases between them. CDR1 LNHDA and CDR2 SQIVND come from the germline V gene (reference sequence). The CDR3 loop reads CASQPSETYNEQFF. In DNA, the CDR3 is TGTGCCAGCCAACCGTCGGAGACCTACAATGAGCAGTTCTTC.

The CDR3 DNA reads TGTGCCAGCAGCTGGGACAAGGCCCAGCCCCAGCATTTT. Its translation is CASSWDKAQPQHF. V is TRBV5-6 and J is TRBJ1-5; D may be TRBD1 (6 bases). The CDR3 length is 13 residues. CDR1 and CDR2 from the germline V gene are SGHDT and YYEEEE. V was clipped by 3 bases and J by 7 bases, with 11 bases between them.

In this sample, this clone turned up once. The rearrangement links TRBV9 to TRBJ1-2; unclear D gene. The CDR3 consists of 14 residues. CDR1 is SGDLS and CDR2 is YYNGEE in the germline V gene. V was trimmed by 0 bases and J by 7 bases, leaving 13 bases between them. CDR3 nucleotide sequence: TGTGCCAGCAGCGTAGATACGGAGCCTCGTGGCTACACCTTC. Translated: CASSVDTEPRGYTF.

The V and J genes are TRBV19 and TRBJ1-5, with D possibly TRBD1 on 5 matching bases. CDR1 and CDR2 from the germline V gene are LNHDA and SQIVND (reference sequence). V dropped 6 bases and J dropped 4 bases, with 7 bases sitting between them. The CDR3 runs 12 residues. CDR3 sequence reads: CASRTANQPQHF. CDR3 nucleotides: TGTGCCAGTAGGACAGCGAATCAGCCCCAGCATTTT.

The gene calls are TRBV19 and TRBJ2-1; TRBD2 agrees at 11 bases. From germline, CDR1 is LNHDA and CDR2 SQIVND (reference sequence). This CDR3 comprises 15 residues. The V segment lost 5 bases and the J segment 3 bases; nucleotides outside the gene matches: 3. The chain's CDR3 is CASSLAGGFYNEQFF. CDR3 nucleotides: TGTGCCAGTAGTTTAGCGGGGGGGTTCTACAATGAGCAGTTCTTC.

CDR3 in amino acids: CASSSRRTGDNEQFF. Here the CDR3 DNA reads TGTGCCAGTAGCTCACGTAGGACAGGGGACAATGAGCAGTTCTTC. The chain joins TRBV19 to TRBJ2-1; 9 positions agree with TRBD1. The CDR3 has 15 residues. Germline values: CDR1 LNHDA, CDR2 SQIVND (reference sequence). V shed 6 bases, J shed 5 bases, and the junction held 8 bases outside the gene matches.

This chain connects TRBV15 to TRBJ2-2, with D perhaps matching TRBD1 (5 bases). The V end lost 5 bases, the J end lost 1 base, and 8 bases lay between the germline ends. Germline CDR1 is LNHNV and CDR2 is YYDKDF (reference sequence). The length of the CDR3 is 14 residues. CDR3 bases: TGTGCCACCAGCCTACAGGTGAACACCGGGGAGCTGTTTTTT. Translation gives CATSLQVNTGELFF.